This T cell receptor beta chain stems from a study of blood T cells in healthy people across ages. Looked up from germline, CDR1 is SGHTA and CDR2 is FQGNSA. The CDR3 loop spans 11 amino acids. The ends were cut back, 3 bases at V and 8 bases at J, with 5 bases in the middle. A sample-barcoded 5' primer and a J-beta primer mix were used in a second PCR of about 7 to 12 cycles. The template-switch adaptor, which had 12 random nucleotides, put a tag on each cDNA molecule. Each single sample gave us at least 2.5 million CDR3-containing paired-end reads. One entry per CDR3 protein results from TCRdb running MiXCR on the 5' RACE reads. The sample records fewer than 2 million distinct CDR3 sequences, roughly two fifths being singletons.

The sequencing sample was made of blood. The source is a human donor in good health. V is TRBV7-2 and J is TRBJ2-1; D call uncertain. The CDR3 bases are TGTGCCAGCAGCTTTAGCTATGAGCAGTTCTTC. Amino acids: CASSFSYEQFF. The full variable domain, in which reference TRBV7-2 and TRBJ2-1 provide the parts outside the CDR3, is GAGVSQSPSNKVTEKGKDVELRCDPISGHTALYWYRQSLGQGLEFLIYFQGNSAPDKSGLPSDRFSAERTGGSVSTLTIQRTQQEDSAVYLCASSFSYEQFFGPGTRLTVL.